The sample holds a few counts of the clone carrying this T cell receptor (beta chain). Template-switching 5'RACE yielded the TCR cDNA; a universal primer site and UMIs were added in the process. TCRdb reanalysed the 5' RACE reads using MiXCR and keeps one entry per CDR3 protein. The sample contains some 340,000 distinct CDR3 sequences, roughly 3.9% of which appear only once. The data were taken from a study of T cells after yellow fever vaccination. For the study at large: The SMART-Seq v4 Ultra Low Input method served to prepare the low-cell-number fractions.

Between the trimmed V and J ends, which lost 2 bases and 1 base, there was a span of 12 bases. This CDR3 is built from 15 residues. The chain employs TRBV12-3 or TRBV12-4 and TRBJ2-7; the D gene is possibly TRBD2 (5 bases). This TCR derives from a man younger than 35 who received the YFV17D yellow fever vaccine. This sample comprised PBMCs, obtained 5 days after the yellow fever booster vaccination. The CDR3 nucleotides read TGTGCCAGCAGTTTACGGGCGGGTCTTTCCTACGAGCAGTACTTC. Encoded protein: CASSLRAGLSYEQYF.